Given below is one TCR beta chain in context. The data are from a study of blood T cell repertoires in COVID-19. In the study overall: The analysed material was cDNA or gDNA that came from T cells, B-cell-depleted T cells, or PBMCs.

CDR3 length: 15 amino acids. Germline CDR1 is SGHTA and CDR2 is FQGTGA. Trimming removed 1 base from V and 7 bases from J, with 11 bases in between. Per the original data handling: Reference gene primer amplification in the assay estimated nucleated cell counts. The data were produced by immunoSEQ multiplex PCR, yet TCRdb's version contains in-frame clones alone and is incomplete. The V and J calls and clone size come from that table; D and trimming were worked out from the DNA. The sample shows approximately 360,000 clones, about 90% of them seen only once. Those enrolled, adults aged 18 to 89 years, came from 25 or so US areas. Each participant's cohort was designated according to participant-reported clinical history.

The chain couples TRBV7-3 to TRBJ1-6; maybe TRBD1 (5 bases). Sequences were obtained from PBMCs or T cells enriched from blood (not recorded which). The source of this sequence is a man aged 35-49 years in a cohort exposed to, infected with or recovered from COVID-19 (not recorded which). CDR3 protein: CASSLIFGGNSPLHF. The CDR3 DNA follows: TGTGCCAGCAGCTTAATCTTCGGGGGGAATTCACCCCTCCACTTT.